A selection of T cell receptor beta chains follows, all from one sample in a study of CD8+ T cells in alopecia areata. The assay was immunoSEQ multiplex PCR, and TCRdb's table has in-frame clones only and misses some. The table has 90,000 or so clones, roughly 45% seen once. This specimen consisted of CD8+ T cells sorted from blood, obtained at week 24, from a patient treated with tofacitinib. These receptors originate from a human donor with alopecia areata. CDR3s include the opening cysteine and the closing phenylalanine or tryptophan. The D gene is left open where the match is weak. Size is stated for part of the rows, as once, few or many counts, or as a class when the clone is expanded.

TRBV29-1,TRBD2,-,TRBJ2-7,CSVKKTGTSGTYEQYF,TGCAGCGTAAAGAAAACCGGGACTAGCGGAACCTACGAGCAGTACTTC
TRBV10-3,-,few,TRBJ1-2,CAISEPGLTYGYTF,TGTGCCATCAGTGAACCGGGCCTAACCTATGGCTACACCTTC
TRBV5-4,-,few,TRBJ1-2,CASSSFEDRGYTF,TGTGCCAGCAGCTCCTTCGAGGACCGGGGCTACACCTTC
TRBV5-6,-,few,TRBJ1-2,CASSPLGYYGYTF,TGTGCCAGCAGCCCGTTAGGATACTACGGCTACACCTTC
TRBV7-2,TRBD2,few,TRBJ2-5,CASSGRGLAAARETQYF,TGTGCCAGCAGCGGAAGGGGACTAGCTGCCGCGAGGGAGACCCAGTACTTC
TRBV28,-,-,TRBJ2-7,CASSLPRGPYEQYF,TGTGCCAGCAGTTTACCCAGGGGCCCCTACGAGCAGTACTTC
TRBV29-1,-,few,TRBJ1-1,CSVNPRVLNTEAFF,TGCAGCGTGAACCCCCGGGTCCTGAACACTGAAGCTTTCTTT
TRBV6-5,-,-,TRBJ1-5,CASSEGFRQPQHF,TGTGCCAGCAGTGAAGGGTTTCGTCAGCCCCAGCACTTT
TRBV7-9,-,-,TRBJ2-7,CASSQGRYEQYF,TGTGCCAGCAGCCAGGGGCGGTACGAGCAGTACTTC
TRBV27,TRBD1,-,TRBJ2-7,CASSLGTGFDEQYF,TGTGCCAGCAGTTTAGGGACAGGGTTCGACGAGCAGTACTTC
TRBV5-1,-,few,TRBJ1-1,CASSLGSVPLEAFF,TGCGCCAGCAGCTTGGGTTCGGTCCCACTAGAAGCTTTCTTT